A single sample gave rise to the 2 T cell receptor beta chains below, sequenced in a study of blood T cells in healthy people across ages. The second PCR ran roughly 7 to 12 cycles with a sample-barcoded 5' primer and J-beta primers. TCRdb independently ran MiXCR on the 5' RACE reads; one entry per CDR3 protein. The sample lists 1.5 million to 1.9 million distinct CDR3 sequences, approximately 43% seen once, with approximately 4.1% in the top ten. The sequencing input was blood. These receptors came from a woman between 18 and 29 years old in good health.

The rearrangement joins TRBV13 to TRBJ2-7, with D possibly being TRBD1 or TRBD2 (5 bases each). Germline CDR1 is PRHDT and CDR2 is FYEKMQ (reference sequence). The CDR3 spans 15 residues. Trimming pared 3 bases from V and 4 bases from J, leaving 16 bases between. The DNA for the CDR3 is TGTGCCAGCAGCTTGTCTGGGACGGGGTTGTACGAGCAGTACTTC. Protein: CASSLSGTGLYEQYF.

This clonotype has just a few counts. The genes are TRBV27 and TRBJ2-7, with TRBD1 matching over 9 bases. From germline, CDR1 is MNHEY and CDR2 SMNVEV (reference sequence). This CDR3 has 15 amino acids. V was clipped by 4 bases and J by 5 bases; unmatched bases: 9. The CDR3 region is CASSSRTGADDEQYF. Here the CDR3 DNA reads TGTGCCAGCAGTTCCCGGACAGGGGCTGACGACGAGCAGTACTTC.